The entry below gives a single T cell receptor beta chain sequence along with its context. Symptom resolution, clearance, or two negative PCRs marked the recovered donors of Cohort 3. This sample is drawn from a study of blood T cell repertoires in COVID-19. Authors' methods: Amplification of reference gene primers was used by the study to estimate nucleated cell counts. The assay was immunoSEQ multiplex PCR, and TCRdb's table has in-frame clones only and misses some. From that table come the V and J calls and clone size; the DNA was used to work out D and trimming. The repertoire has roughly 260,000 clones, 70% to 90% of them found once; the top ten carry 1.5% to 2%. Sequencing was performed on PBMCs or T cells enriched from blood (not recorded which). This receptor was identified in a woman aged 50 to 60 who had recovered from COVID-19.

CDR3 residues: CASSVMVGAYSNQPQHF. CDR3 DNA sequence: TGTGCCAGTAGTGTAATGGTGGGGGCATATAGCAATCAGCCCCAGCATTTT. J is TRBJ1-5 and V is TRBV19; D might be TRBD1 (6 bases). V lost 5 bases to trimming and J lost 0 bases, with 17 bases between them. This CDR3 contains 17 residues. In germline, CDR1 is LNHDA, CDR2 SQIVND (reference sequence).